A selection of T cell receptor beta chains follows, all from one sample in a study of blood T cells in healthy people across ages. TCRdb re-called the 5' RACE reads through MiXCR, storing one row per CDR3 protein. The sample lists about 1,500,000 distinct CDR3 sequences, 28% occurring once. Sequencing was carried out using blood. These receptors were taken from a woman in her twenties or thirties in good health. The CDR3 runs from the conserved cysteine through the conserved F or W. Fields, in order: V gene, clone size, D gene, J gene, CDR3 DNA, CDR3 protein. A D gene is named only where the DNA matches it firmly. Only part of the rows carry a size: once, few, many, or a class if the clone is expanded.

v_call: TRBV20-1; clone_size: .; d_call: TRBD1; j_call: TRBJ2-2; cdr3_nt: TGCAGTGCAAAGGACAGGGGGATTAACACCGGGGAGCTGTTTTTT; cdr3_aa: CSAKDRGINTGELFF
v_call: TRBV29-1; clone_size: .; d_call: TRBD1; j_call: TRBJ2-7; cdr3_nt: TGCAGCGTCGGGGACAGGGCGGCCTACGAGCGGTACTTC; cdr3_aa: CSVGDRAAYERYF
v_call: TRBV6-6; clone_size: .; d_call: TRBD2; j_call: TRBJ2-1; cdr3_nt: TGTGCCAGCACGGGACTAGCGAGGAGTGAGCAGTTCTTC; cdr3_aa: CASTGLARSEQFF
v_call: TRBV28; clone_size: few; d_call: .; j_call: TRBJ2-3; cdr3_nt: TGTGCCAGCGGTTGGCGGCAGCAGTATTTT; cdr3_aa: CASGWRQQYF
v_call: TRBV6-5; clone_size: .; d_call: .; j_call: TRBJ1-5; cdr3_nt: TGTGCCAGCAGGCGGGCCCTCAATCAGCCCCAGCATTTT; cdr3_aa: CASRRALNQPQHF
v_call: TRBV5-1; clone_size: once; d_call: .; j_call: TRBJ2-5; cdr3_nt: TGCGCCAGCAGCGACGGGGACCCCTTGGAGACCCAGTACTTC; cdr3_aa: CASSDGDPLETQYF
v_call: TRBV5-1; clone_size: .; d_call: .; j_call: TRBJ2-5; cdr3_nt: TGCGCCAGCAGTAAGGGAGTTAAAGAGACCCAGTACTTC; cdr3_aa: CASSKGVKETQYF
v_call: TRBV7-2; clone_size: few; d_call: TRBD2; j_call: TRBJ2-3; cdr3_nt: TGTGCCAGCAGCTTCCCGACTAGCGGGGACACAGATACGCAGTATTTT; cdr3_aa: CASSFPTSGDTDTQYF
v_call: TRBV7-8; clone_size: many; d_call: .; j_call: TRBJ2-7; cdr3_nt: TGTGCCAGCAGCCTGAATGACCATCGCTACGAGCAGTACTTC; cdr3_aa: CASSLNDHRYEQYF
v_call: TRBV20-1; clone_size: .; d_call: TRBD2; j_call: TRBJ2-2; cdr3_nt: TGCAATGCTAGAACATCTAGCGGGGGGGATCTTTGGGGGGAGCTGTTTTTT; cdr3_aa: CNARTSSGGDLWGELFF
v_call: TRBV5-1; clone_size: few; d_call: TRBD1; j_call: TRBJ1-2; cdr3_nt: TGCGCCAGCAGCTATTCCGACAGGGTTGAGGGCTACACCTTC; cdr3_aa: CASSYSDRVEGYTF
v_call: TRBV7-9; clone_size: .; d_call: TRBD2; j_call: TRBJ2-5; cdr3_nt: TGTGCCAGCAGCTTTCAAGCGGGGCCGGAGACCCAGTACTTC; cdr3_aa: CASSFQAGPETQYF
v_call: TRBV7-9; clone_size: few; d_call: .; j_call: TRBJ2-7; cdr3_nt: TGTGCCAGCAGCCCGGCGAGGCAGACTTACGAGCAGTACTTC; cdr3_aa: CASSPARQTYEQYF
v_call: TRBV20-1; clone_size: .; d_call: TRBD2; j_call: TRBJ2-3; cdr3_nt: TGCAGTGCTAGTGCTAGCGGAACAGATACGCAGTATTTT; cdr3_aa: CSASASGTDTQYF
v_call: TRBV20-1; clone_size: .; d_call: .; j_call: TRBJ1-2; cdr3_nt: TGCAGTGCTACGCGTCCGGAGGACTATGGCTACACCTTC; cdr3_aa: CSATRPEDYGYTF
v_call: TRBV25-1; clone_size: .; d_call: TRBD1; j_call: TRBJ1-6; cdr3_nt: TGTGCCAGCAGTGACCCTCGGACAGGGGCTTCTTCACCCCTCCACTTT; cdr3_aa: CASSDPRTGASSPLHF
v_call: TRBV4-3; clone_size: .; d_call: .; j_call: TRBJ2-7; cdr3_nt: TGCGCCGGCAGCCAAGAGGAGGGCCCGGGGTACGAGCAGTACTTC; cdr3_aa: CAGSQEEGPGYEQYF
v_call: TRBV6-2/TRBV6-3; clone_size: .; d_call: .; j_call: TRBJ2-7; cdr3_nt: TGTGCCAGCAGTAAGCTGTGGGACGAGCAGTACTTC; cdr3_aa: CASSKLWDEQYF
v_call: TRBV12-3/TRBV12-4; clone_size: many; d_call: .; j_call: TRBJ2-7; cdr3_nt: TGTGCCAGCAGTTTGCGGGACACCGCCTACGAGCAGTACTTC; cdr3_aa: CASSLRDTAYEQYF
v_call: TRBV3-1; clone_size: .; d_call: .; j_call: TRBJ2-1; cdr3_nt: TGTGCCAGCAGCCTTGACTATAGGGGTGAGCAGTTCTTC; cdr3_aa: CASSLDYRGEQFF
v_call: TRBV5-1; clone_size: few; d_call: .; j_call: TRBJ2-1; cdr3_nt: TGCGCCAGCAGCCTCGCAGGCAGTTCAAGCTCCTACAATGAGCAGTTCTTC; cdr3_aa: CASSLAGSSSSYNEQFF
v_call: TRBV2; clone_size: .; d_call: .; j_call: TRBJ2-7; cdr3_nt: TGTGCCAGCAGAACCCTTACGCAGCAGTACTTC; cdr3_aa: CASRTLTQQYF
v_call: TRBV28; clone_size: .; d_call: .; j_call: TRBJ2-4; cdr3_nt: TGTGCCAGCAGTGGGGAACTTTCCGGGGACATTCAGTACTTC; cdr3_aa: CASSGELSGDIQYF
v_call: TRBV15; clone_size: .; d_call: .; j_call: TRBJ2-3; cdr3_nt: TGTGCCACCAGCAGAGGCTACGGGACAGATACGCAGTATTTT; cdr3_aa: CATSRGYGTDTQYF
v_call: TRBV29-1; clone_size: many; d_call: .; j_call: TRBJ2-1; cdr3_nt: .; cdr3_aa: CSVLAQGLALEQFF
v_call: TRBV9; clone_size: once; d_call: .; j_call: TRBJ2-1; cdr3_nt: TGTGCCAGCAGCCTCGATATTTCCAGCTCCTACAATGAGCAGTTCTTC; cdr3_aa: CASSLDISSSYNEQFF
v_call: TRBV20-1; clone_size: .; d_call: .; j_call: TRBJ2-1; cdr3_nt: TGCAGTGCTGGAGCAGGGGACTCCTACAATGAGCAGTTCTTC; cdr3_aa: CSAGAGDSYNEQFF
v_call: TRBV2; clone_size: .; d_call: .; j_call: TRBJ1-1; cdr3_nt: TGTGCCAGCGCGAAGGAGGGGGTTGGCACTGAAGCTTTCTTT; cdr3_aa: CASAKEGVGTEAFF
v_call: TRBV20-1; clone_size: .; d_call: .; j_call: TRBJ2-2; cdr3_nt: TGCAGTGCAACCCCCCGGGCCGGGGAGCTGTTTTTT; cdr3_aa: CSATPRAGELFF
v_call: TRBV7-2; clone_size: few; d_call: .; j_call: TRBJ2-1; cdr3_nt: TGTGCCAGCAGCTTAAGGCGGGACAGCACCAATGAGCAGTTCTTC; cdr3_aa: CASSLRRDSTNEQFF
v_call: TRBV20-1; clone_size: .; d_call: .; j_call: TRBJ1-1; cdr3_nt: TGCAGTGCTAACCACGTAAGGGGTAGGGGTACTGAAGCTTTCTTT; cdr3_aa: CSANHVRGRGTEAFF
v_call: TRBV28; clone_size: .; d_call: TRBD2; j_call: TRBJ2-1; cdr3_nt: TGTGCCAGCAGATTTGATAGCGGGAGCTCCTACAATGAGCAGTTCTTC; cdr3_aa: CASRFDSGSSYNEQFF
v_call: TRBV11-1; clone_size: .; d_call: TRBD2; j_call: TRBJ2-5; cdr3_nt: TGTGCCAACAGCTCCGGACTAGCGGCATCCCAAGAGACCCAGTACTTC; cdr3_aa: CANSSGLAASQETQYF
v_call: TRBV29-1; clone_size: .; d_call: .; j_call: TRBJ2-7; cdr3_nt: TGCAGCGTGGCCCAGGGACTTCACTACGAGCAGTACTTC; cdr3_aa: CSVAQGLHYEQYF
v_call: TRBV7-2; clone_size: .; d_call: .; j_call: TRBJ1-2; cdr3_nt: TGTGCAAGCAGCTTCGAAAGTACCTGGGACGGATTACCCTATGGCTACACCTTC; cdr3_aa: CASSFESTWDGLPYGYTF
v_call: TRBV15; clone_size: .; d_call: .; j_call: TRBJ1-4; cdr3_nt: TGTGCCACCAGCAGGGAAATCGGGAGGGAAAAACTGTTTTTT; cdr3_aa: CATSREIGREKLFF
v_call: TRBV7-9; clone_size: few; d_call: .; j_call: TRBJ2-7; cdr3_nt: TGTGCCAGCAGCTCCATACAGAGTTCCTTGGACGAGCAGTACTTC; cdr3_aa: CASSSIQSSLDEQYF
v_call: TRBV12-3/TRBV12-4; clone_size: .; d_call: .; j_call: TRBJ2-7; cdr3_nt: TGTGCCAGCAGCCCATGGGGGCACGAGCAGTACTTC; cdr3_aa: CASSPWGHEQYF
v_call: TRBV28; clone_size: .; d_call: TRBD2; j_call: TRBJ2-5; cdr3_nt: TGTGCCAGCATCCCGACCCACGGGGGGGTGGAGGCCCAGTACTTC; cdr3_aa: CASIPTHGGVEAQYF
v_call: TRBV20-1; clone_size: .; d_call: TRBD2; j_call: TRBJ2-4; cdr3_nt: TGCAGTGCTAGAGACGGGACTACCCCATACAATGAGCAGTACTTC; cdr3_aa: CSARDGTTPYNEQYF
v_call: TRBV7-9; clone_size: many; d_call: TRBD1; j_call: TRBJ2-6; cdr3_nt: TGTGCCAGCAGCGAAGGGACAGGCCTCTCTGGGGCCAACGTCCTGACTTTC; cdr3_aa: CASSEGTGLSGANVLTF
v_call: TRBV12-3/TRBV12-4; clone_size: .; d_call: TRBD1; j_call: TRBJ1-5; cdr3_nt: TGTGCCAGCAGTTTTGGGACAGGGACTCAGCCCCAGCATTTT; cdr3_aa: CASSFGTGTQPQHF